Each of the 20 T cell receptor beta chains below was sequenced from the same sample in a study of T cell changes during pregnancy in multiple sclerosis. The repertoire was sequenced with immunoSEQ multiplex PCR; TCRdb's copy has only in-frame clones and lacks some. In the table there are 50,000 to 65,000 clones, 85% to 95% of which are singletons. The sample here was CD8+ T cells from peripheral blood mononuclear cells, taken in the second trimester of pregnancy. These receptors originate from a female donor with multiple sclerosis, enrolled in a pregnancy study.

J is TRBJ2-7 and V is TRBV27, with D maybe TRBD2 (5 bases). Germline-derived CDR1 and CDR2 are MNHEY and SMNVEV (reference sequence). The V gene lost 9 bases and the J gene lost 0 bases, with 12 bases spanning the gap. This CDR3 is built from 13 residues. The CDR3 reads CASSRAVSYEQYF. The CDR3 nucleotides are TGTGCCAGTTCGCGGGCGGTCTCCTACGAGCAGTACTTC.

The genes are TRBV27 and TRBJ2-7; TRBD1 matches at 7 bases. This CDR3 has 15 residues. The V segment lost 5 bases and the J segment 0 bases; nucleotides outside the gene matches: 7. The germline V gene encodes CDR1 MNHEY and CDR2 SMNVEV (reference sequence). The CDR3 is CASSPPGQCSYEQYF. DNA of the CDR3: TGTGCCAGCAGTCCGCCGGGACAGTGCTCCTACGAGCAGTACTTC.

The chain recombines TRBV27 with TRBJ2-7; no definite D call. V was cut by 3 bases and J by 0 bases, with 6 bases left in between. The germline gives CDR1 MNHEY, CDR2 SMNVEV (reference sequence). This CDR3 contains 13 residues. CDR3 nucleotide sequence: TGTGCCAGCAGTTTTAGCTACTCCTACGAGCAGTACTTC. This translates into CASSFSYSYEQYF.

The V and J genes are TRBV27 and TRBJ1-2; maybe TRBD1 (5 bases). The V and J ends lost 5 bases and 8 bases respectively, with 27 bases between them. The CDR3 consists of 17 residues. CDR1 is MNHEY, CDR2 SMNVEV, per germline (reference sequence). The CDR3 nucleotides are TGTGCCAGCAGTCCGAACCCCACGACAGCTTTAAGAGGAGGCTACACCTTC. Residues: CASSPNPTTALRGGYTF.

This clone came up a few times. V gene TRBV7-9 combines with J gene TRBJ1-1; tentatively, D is TRBD1 (5 bases). Trimming took off 1 base at V and 5 bases at J, with 14 bases between the two ends. This CDR3 is 15 amino acids long. The germline V gene has CDR1 SEHNR and CDR2 FQNEAQ (reference sequence). This CDR3 reads CASSLVGGEETEAFF. CDR3 nucleotide sequence: TGTGCCAGCAGCTTAGTGGGGGGGGAAGAAACTGAAGCTTTCTTT.

The rearrangement uses TRBV27 and TRBJ2-1; 8 positions agree with TRBD1. This CDR3 contains 13 residues. Germline trimming cut 10 bases from V and 8 bases from J; bases unmatched to any gene: 10. CDR1 is MNHEY and CDR2 is SMNVEV in the germline V gene (reference sequence). The CDR3 region has the DNA TGTGCCACTATCGGACAGGGTAGCGATGAGCAGTTCTTC. Residues: CATIGQGSDEQFF.

This chain uses TRBV6-6 with TRBJ1-2, with TRBD1 matching over 10 bases. V trimming: 6 bases; J trimming: 4 bases; junction bases outside the gene matches: 5. The CDR3 is 14 residues long. Germline CDR1 reads MNHNY; CDR2 reads SVGAGI (reference sequence). CDR3 sequence (DNA): TGTGCCAGCAGCCCCGGACAGGGGGTCTATGGCTACACCTTC. It is translated as CASSPGQGVYGYTF.

The chain recombines TRBV27 with TRBJ1-1; D possibly corresponds to TRBD1 (5 bases). The CDR3 is 13 residues long. Trimming took 7 bases from V and 5 from J, leaving 14 bases between them. Germline V gene sequence: CDR1 MNHEY, CDR2 SMNVEV (reference sequence). The CDR3 loop reads CASTKIGGTEAFF. CDR3 nucleotide sequence: TGTGCCAGCACGAAGATCGGGGGGACTGAAGCTTTCTTT.

This clone has a single count. CDR3 bases: TGTGCCAGCAGGGGACAGGAGAACACCGGGGAGCTGTTTTTT. Its protein product is CASRGQENTGELFF. The V call is TRBV28, the J call TRBJ2-2; 8 bases fit TRBD1. J lost 1 base, V lost 6 bases, and 1 base had no gene match. This CDR3 comprises 14 residues. Germline V gives CDR1 MDHEN, CDR2 SYDVKM. The full variable domain, rest sourced from reference TRBV28 and TRBJ2-2, is DVKVTQSSRYLVKRTGEKVFLECVQDMDHENMFWYRQDPGLGLRLIYFSYDVKMKEKGDIPEGYSVSREKKERFSLILESASTNQTSMYLCASRGQENTGELFFGEGSRLTVL.

The chain is built from TRBV5-6 and TRBJ2-1, with TRBD2 matching 8 bases. From germline, CDR1 is SGHDT and CDR2 YYEEEE. The CDR3 sequence is 15 residues long. Trimming took 3 bases from V and 7 from J; bases not matched to a gene: 9. The chain's CDR3 is CASSWGLGDGNEQFF. In DNA form, the CDR3 reads TGTGCCAGCAGCTGGGGACTAGGTGATGGTAATGAGCAGTTCTTC.

The V gene is TRBV4-3, the J gene TRBJ2-7; 10 nucleotides agree with TRBD2. The length of the CDR3 is 11 residues. Germline V gene lookup returns CDR1 LGHNA and CDR2 YSLEER. Unmatched junction bases numbered 7, after V lost 8 bases and J lost 12 bases. The chain's CDR3 is CASSSGSKSYF. In DNA form, the CDR3 reads TGCGCCAGCTCTAGCGGGAGTAAATCGTACTTC.

CDR3 sequence (DNA): TGTGCCAGCGCACTAAGCGGGAGTGGTTTGAACGAGCAGTACTTC. Protein: CASALSGSGLNEQYF. The chain couples TRBV4-2 to TRBJ2-7; TRBD2 agrees at 8 bases. Germline assignment: CDR1 LGHNA and CDR2 YNFKEQ. This CDR3 contains 15 residues. After removal of 8 bases from V and 5 bases from J, the junction contained 14 bases not matched to a gene.

The V and J genes are TRBV29-1 and TRBJ2-3; 12 bases fit TRBD2. Germline values: CDR1 SQVTM, CDR2 ANQGSEA. The CDR3 is 15 residues long. Trimming took 4 bases from V and 5 from J; bases not matched to a gene: 7. The CDR3 bases are TGCAGCGTTGGGCTAGCGGGAGGGTGGCAAGATACGCAGTATTTT. The encoded protein is CSVGLAGGWQDTQYF.

This sequence joins TRBV4-3 and TRBJ2-1; 8 nucleotides align to TRBD2. Germline-derived CDR1 and CDR2 are LGHNA and YSLEER. With V trimmed by 4 bases and J by 6 bases, 8 bases remained unmatched. There are 15 residues in the CDR3. Here the CDR3 DNA reads TGCGCCAGCAGCCCAAATTTCGCGGGAGGCAATGAGCAGTTCTTC. It codes for CASSPNFAGGNEQFF.

This sequence joins TRBV27 and TRBJ2-1, with 9 bases fitting TRBD1. CDR1 and CDR2 (germline): MNHEY, SMNVEV (reference sequence). Trimming cost V 5 bases and J 1 base; bases outside gene matches: 3. CDR3 length: 15 amino acids. The CDR3 reads CASSVQGASYNEQFF. The CDR3 nucleotides read TGTGCCAGCAGTGTACAGGGGGCATCCTACAATGAGCAGTTCTTC.

V usage is TRBV2 and J usage is TRBJ1-3; D ambiguous. The CDR3 consists of 14 residues. Trimming left V 1 base short and J 7 bases short, with 11 bases between. The germline gives CDR1 SNHLY, CDR2 FYNNEI. The CDR3 sequence: CASSEDGAWNTIYF. Written as DNA, the CDR3 is TGTGCCAGCAGTGAAGACGGAGCTTGGAACACCATATATTTT.

V gene TRBV11-3 combines with J gene TRBJ1-5; the D gene is possibly TRBD1 (6 bases). V lost 4 bases, J lost 0 bases, and 10 bases lay in between. CDR3 length: 15 amino acids. The germline gives CDR1 SGHNT, CDR2 YENEEA. Here the CDR3 DNA reads TGTGCCAGCAGCTCCGGACAGCCTAGCAATCAGCCCCAGCATTTT. Its translation is CASSSGQPSNQPQHF.

The V and J genes are TRBV10-3 and TRBJ2-5, with D perhaps matching TRBD2 (6 bases). The V and J ends lost 8 bases and 5 bases respectively, with 15 bases between them. The CDR3 is 13 residues long. Looked up from germline, CDR1 is ENHRY and CDR2 is SYGVKD. CDR3 protein: CAIGGWGLETQYF. CDR3 in DNA: TGTGCCATCGGGGGGTGGGGGTTGGAGACCCAGTACTTC.

The chain recombines TRBV11-1 with TRBJ2-3; 15 nucleotides align to TRBD2. This CDR3 spans 18 amino acids. J lost 0 bases, V lost 5 bases, and 6 bases had no gene match. Germline CDR1 and CDR2: SGHAT and FQDESV (reference sequence). CDR3: CASSEGLAGGSSTDTQYF. The CDR3 coding sequence is TGTGCCAGCAGCGAGGGACTAGCGGGAGGATCTAGCACAGATACGCAGTATTTT.

The CDR3 DNA follows: TGTGCCTGGAGTGGAGGGCGGGAGACCCAGTACTTC. It encodes CAWSGGRETQYF. The chain links TRBV30 to TRBJ2-5; tentative D call: TRBD2 (5 bases). The germline CDR1 and CDR2 sequences are GTSNPN and SVGIG (reference sequence). The CDR3 consists of 12 residues. The germline V and J ends were trimmed by 1 base and 5 bases, with 8 bases remaining between them. Filled out from reference TRBV30 and TRBJ2-5, the complete variable domain reads SQTIHQWPATLVQPVGSPLSLECTVEGTSNPNLYWYRQAAGRGLQLLFYSVGIGQISSEVPQNLSASRPQDRQFILSSKKLLLSDSGFYLCAWSGGRETQYFGPGTRLLVL.